The sequence of this T cell receptor beta chain was determined in a study of identical twins. Via MiXCR, TCRdb re-called the 5' RACE reads, giving one row per CDR3 protein. In the table there are fewer than 500,000 distinct CDR3 sequences, roughly an eighth of which are singletons. In germline, CDR1 is SGHNT, CDR2 YYREEE (reference sequence). The CDR3 extends over 14 amino acids. Trimming stripped 1 base from V and 1 base from J, with 8 bases between. All donors were healthy, and all were Caucasian. With respect to this clonotype: Its antigen remains unknown.

General study findings and limits: Surplus twin overlap in beta out-of-frame sequences was less pronounced. Instead of following the same donors, the conclusions were based on cross-sectional statistical analysis. In zero-insertion analyses, partial confounding could arise from invariant MAIT and iNKT cells.

The data were also submitted as part of a second study, on yellow fever vaccine responses in identical twins.

Sequencing input: CD4+ T cells sorted from blood. This clonotype originated in a woman aged 18-29 years in good health. The gene calls are TRBV5-4 and TRBJ2-5; the D gene is possibly TRBD2 (5 bases). The chain's CDR3 is CASSLRRGQETQYF. The CDR3 bases are TGTGCCAGCAGCTTGCGACGGGGCCAAGAGACCCAGTACTTC.